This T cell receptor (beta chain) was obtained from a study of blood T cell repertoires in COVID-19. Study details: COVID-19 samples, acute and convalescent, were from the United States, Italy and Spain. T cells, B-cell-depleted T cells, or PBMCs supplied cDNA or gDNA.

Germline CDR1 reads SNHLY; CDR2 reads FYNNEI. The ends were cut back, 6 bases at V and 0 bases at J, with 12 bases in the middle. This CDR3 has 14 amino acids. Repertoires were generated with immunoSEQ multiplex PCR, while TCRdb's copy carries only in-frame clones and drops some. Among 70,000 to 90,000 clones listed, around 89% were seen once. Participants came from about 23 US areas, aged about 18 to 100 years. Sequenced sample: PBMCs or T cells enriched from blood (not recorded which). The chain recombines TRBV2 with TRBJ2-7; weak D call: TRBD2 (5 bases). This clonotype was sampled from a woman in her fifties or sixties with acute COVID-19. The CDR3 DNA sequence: TGTGCCAGCAGGACCGGACTGAGCTCCTACGAGCAGTACTTC. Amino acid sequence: CASRTGLSSYEQYF.